The clone carrying this T cell receptor beta chain has ten or more counts. As yet, its antigen is unknown. Trimming took off 4 bases at V and 3 bases at J, with 9 bases between the two ends. The CDR3 is 13 residues long. In germline, CDR1 is MGHRA, CDR2 YSYEKL. Using RNA template, CDR3s of TCR alpha and beta were amplified with iRepertoire arm-PCR. Input was roughly 95-400 ng of tissue mRNA or PBMC total RNA. A single record per CDR3 protein comes from TCRdb applying MiXCR to the multiplex PCR reads. This table has about 130,000 distinct CDR3 sequences, around 25% appearing once. The sample comes from a study of glioma-infiltrating T cells. Study findings and constraints: CDR3 overlap between tissue and blood was very small. Non-neoplastic patients had below-expected tissue-blood divergence, while all gliomas exceeded expectation.

The sequenced sample was glioma tissue, nonneoplastic brain tissue, or PBMCs (not recorded which). The receptor's source is a human donor with low-grade glioma or glioblastoma, undergoing nonglioma brain surgery, or in good health (not recorded which). The chain links TRBV4-1 to TRBJ1-2; D is unresolved. This CDR3 reads CASSLSGDYGYTF. In DNA form, the CDR3 reads TGCGCCAGCAGCCTGTCAGGAGACTATGGCTACACCTTC.